This TCR beta chain came from a study of regulatory T cells in long-lasting Graves disease (dated by TCRdb to about 2021). Some background on the complete study: Persistent Graves' disease meant more than 5 years of antithyroid drug treatment with TSH receptor autoantibodies that stayed positive. Persistent Graves' disease patients were compared with newly diagnosed Graves' disease patients by peripheral blood TCR sequencing and RNA sequencing. Antithyroid drugs had been taken for approximately ten years on average by persistent Graves' disease patients in the clinical cohort. The study was conducted in China and was registered as a clinical trial. A total of about 33 samples were covered by TCR sequencing, comprising roughly 13 persistent and around 20 newly diagnosed Graves' disease patients.

In the paper's terms, the time point label means: persistent/refractory GD, antithyroid drugs over 5 years with positive TRAb. For both TCR sequencing and RNA sequencing, RNA was extracted from PBMCs in TRIzol. The diagnosis of Graves' disease was made according to American Thyroid Association guidelines. Recruitment of patients was carried out at an endocrinology department in Xi'an, China. Each patient gave roughly 8.4 milliliters of peripheral blood, collected in an EDTA anticoagulant tube. Ficoll Paque Plus density gradient separation was used to isolate PBMCs, and no further T cell sorting was done. RNA quality was checked with an Agilent 2100 Bioanalyzer and agarose gel, and concentration with a NanoDrop 2000. As regards this clonotype: What antigen it recognizes has not been identified. No much larger clonotype is one base removed from it; base qualities were not supplied.

From the germline V gene, CDR1 is SQVTM and CDR2 is ANQGSEA. From cysteine to phenylalanine, the CDR3 is 12 amino acids long. Kept here is only the CDR3 DNA, which spans 36 bases and is read in frame from base 1. V is pared back by 4 bases and J by 4 bases, with 11 bases lying between the germline termini. The library was built by means of multiplex PCR. Sequencer: Illumina HiSeq 4000. CDR3 regions were amplified by Arm-PCR with iRepertoire HTBI primers to construct TCR beta libraries. Before sequencing, the PCR products underwent gel purification. As for how the authors treated the data: Gene usage analysis of CDR3 amino acid clonotypes used the 55 to 80 TRBV and more than 13 TRBJ segments found across samples. COPE and FqMerger were used to merge filtered high-quality paired reads into contigs. BLAST was used to align contigs to IMGT TRBV, TRBD and TRBJ reference genes, and CDR3 was defined according to IMGT. Clonotypes above 0.1% frequency were classified as highly expanded clones. Repertoire diversity was measured by Shannon entropy, and V-J evenness by the Gini coefficient. Public clonotypes were defined as clonotypes shared by more than one individual. TCRdb trimmed the raw reads at Q25, called clones with MiXCR and kept productive beta chains. Rows are combined by CDR3 protein, so each entry shows the most common genes and DNA. TCRdb, rather than the study authors, made the V and J calls. This sample comprises about 470,000 distinct CDR3 sequences, around 21% of them detected only once. The top ten clonotypes cover about 7.8% of the sample.

Results and caveats for the whole study, not just this receptor: The authors noted that the small sample size was a limitation that may lower accuracy. Preferential use of TRBV28, TRBJ1-2 and TRBJ2-5 was observed in persistent disease, whereas TRBV20-1 and TRBJ2-1 were favored in newly diagnosed disease. Persistent Graves' disease patients showed lower TCR Shannon entropy and fewer highly expanded clones than newly diagnosed patients, suggesting clonal expansion. Peripheral blood alone was examined, since thyroid tissue, which constituted the primary lesion, could not be accessed. More public clonotypes were shared among persistent patients (roughly 2,900) than among newly diagnosed patients (approximately 1,000). Only the TCR beta chain was sequenced and analyzed.

The sequence joins TRBV29-1 to TRBJ2-7; confidence is insufficient to name the D gene. Sequenced here: peripheral blood mononuclear cells (PBMCs), sampled when the disease was refractory, from a patient treated with antithyroid drugs. The TCR originated in a female donor with Graves disease. Read as DNA, the sequence is TGCAGCGTTGGAGGACCCACGTACGAGCAGTACTTC. This encodes CSVGGPTYEQYF.